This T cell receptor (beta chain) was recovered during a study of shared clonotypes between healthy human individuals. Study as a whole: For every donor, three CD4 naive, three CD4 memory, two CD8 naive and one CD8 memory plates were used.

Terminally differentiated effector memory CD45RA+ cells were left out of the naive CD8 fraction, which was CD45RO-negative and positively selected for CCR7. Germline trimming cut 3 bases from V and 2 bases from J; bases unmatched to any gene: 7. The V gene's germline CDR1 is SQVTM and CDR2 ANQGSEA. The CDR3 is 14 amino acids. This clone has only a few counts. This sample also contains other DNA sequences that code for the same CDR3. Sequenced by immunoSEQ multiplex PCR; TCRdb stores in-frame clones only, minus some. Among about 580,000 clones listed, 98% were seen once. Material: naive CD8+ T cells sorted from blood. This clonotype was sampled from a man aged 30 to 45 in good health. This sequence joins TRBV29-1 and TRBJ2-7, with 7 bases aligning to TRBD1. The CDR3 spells CSVDGQGETYEQYF. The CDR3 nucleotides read TGCAGCGTTGACGGGCAGGGGGAAACCTACGAGCAGTACTTC.